One and the same sample provided the 5 T cell receptor beta chains below, sequenced in a study of beta chain features in type 1 diabetes. The study reverse transcribed the entire isolated RNA, so it sequenced expressed TCRB transcripts. Sequencing was performed with immunoSEQ multiplex PCR; in TCRdb, only in-frame clones are kept and a portion is missing. The data contain 120,000 to 150,000 clones, roughly a tenth of them seen just once; the ten biggest clones take up roughly 1.4%. Source material: naive CD4+ T cells from blood. The receptors stem from a man aged 18 to 35 in good health.

The V and J genes are TRBV7-3 and TRBJ1-4; D possibly corresponds to TRBD1 (5 bases). Germline assignment: CDR1 SGHTA and CDR2 FQGTGA. This CDR3 is 16 amino acids long. V was shortened by 0 bases and J by 7 bases, with 15 bases between the two germline ends. This CDR3 is CASSLTLSRAIEKLFF. CDR3 sequence (DNA): TGTGCCAGCAGCTTAACGCTTAGCAGGGCAATTGAAAAACTGTTTTTT.

The chain uses TRBV5-4 and TRBJ2-5; 9 bases line up with TRBD1. Germline V lookup: CDR1 SGHNT, CDR2 YYREEE (reference sequence). Trimming removed 0 bases from V and 3 bases from J; junction bases left unmatched: 15. The CDR3 contains 19 residues. The CDR3 bases are TGTGCCAGCAGCTTGGTTGGGACTCTACAGGGGGCGTCGGAAGAGACCCAGTACTTC. Translation: CASSLVGTLQGASEETQYF.

This clone was seen a few times. The rearrangement links TRBV5-6 to TRBJ2-1; 7 bases line up with TRBD1. Trimming cost V 4 bases and J 10 bases; bases outside gene matches: 5. This CDR3 is built from 12 residues. CDR1 is SGHDT and CDR2 is YYEEEE in the germline V gene. CDR3 sequence: CASSTTTGEQFF. CDR3 nucleotide sequence: TGTGCCAGCAGCACTACGACAGGGGAGCAGTTCTTC.

V usage is TRBV18 and J usage is TRBJ2-7, with D perhaps TRBD1 (6 bases). V was clipped by 6 bases and J by 2 bases, with 11 bases between them. The CDR3 consists of 13 residues. Germline CDR1 and CDR2: KGHSH and LQKENI. DNA of the CDR3: TGTGCCAGCTCGAGGACAGCCGCCTACGAGCAGTACTTC. Amino acids: CASSRTAAYEQYF.

The rearrangement uses TRBV19 and TRBJ2-7; 10 bases are a match to TRBD1. Germline V gene data show CDR1 as LNHDA and CDR2 as SQIVND (reference sequence). V trimming: 4 bases; J trimming: 5 bases; junction bases outside the gene matches: 8. CDR3 length: 15 residues. This CDR3 reads CASSTPGTGVDEQYF. As DNA, the CDR3 is TGTGCCAGTAGTACCCCCGGGACAGGGGTTGACGAGCAGTACTTC.